This T cell receptor beta chain was profiled in a study of early T cells in non-severe SARS-CoV-2 infection. Study at large: The input, bulk RNA from unsorted whole blood, was sequenced, and chains were unpaired.

The CDR3 has 15 amino acids. V lost 2 bases, J lost 6 bases, and 17 bases lay in between. Germline V gene sequence: CDR1 SNHLY, CDR2 FYNNEI. Separate cDNA molecules each had unique molecular identifiers attached to them. MiXCR, run by TCRdb on the 5' RACE reads, gives a single entry per CDR3 protein. In the table there are 60,000 or so distinct CDR3 sequences, roughly 8.8% of which are singletons. This clonotype has ten or more counts. Its antigen is not known. Study conclusions and caveats: The matching step, a VDJdb search, favored anti-spike CD8 responses and missed private and CD4 specificities.

The sample was whole blood. This TCR came from an adult who was a healthcare worker with PCR-confirmed SARS-CoV-2 infection or an uninfected control (not recorded which). The chain carries TRBV2 and TRBJ2-7; D not certain. The CDR3 sequence: CASSEWAGRAGEQYF. CDR3 DNA sequence: TGTGCCAGCAGTGAATGGGCTGGACGGGCTGGCGAGCAGTACTTC. Filled out from reference TRBV2 and TRBJ2-7, the complete variable domain reads EPEVTQTPSHQVTQMGQEVILRCVPISNHLYFYWYRQILGQKVEFLVSFYNNEISEKSEIFDDQFSVERPDGSNFTLKIRSTKLEDSAMYFCASSEWAGRAGEQYFGPGTRLTVT.